Below are 5 T cell receptor beta chains sequenced from a single sample in a study of radiation and T cells in renal cell carcinoma. The method was immunoSEQ multiplex PCR; TCRdb's version includes in-frame clones alone and lacks a portion of them. The repertoire holds roughly 61,000 clones, with 60% to 85% as singletons. Time point given: blood 4 weeks post-SBRT, at nephrectomy. Treatment: 15 Gy SBRT to primary tumor, nephrectomy 4 weeks later. This specimen was blood, taken from a patient whose treatment included radiotherapy and nephrectomy. These receptors were collected from a man aged 60-69 years with renal cell carcinoma.

V is TRBV6-1 and J is TRBJ1-2; 7 nucleotides line up with TRBD1. V lost 0 bases, J lost 4 bases, and 2 bases stayed unmatched. The CDR3 runs to 14 residues. CDR1 is MNHNS and CDR2 is SASEGT in the germline V gene. The CDR3 DNA reads as TGTGCCAGCAGTGAAGCGGGGACAGCCTATGGCTACACCTTC. Protein product: CASSEAGTAYGYTF.

This chain joins TRBV10-1 and TRBJ2-7; D possibly corresponds to TRBD1 (6 bases). CDR3 length: 13 residues. CDR1 and CDR2 (germline): WNHNN, SYGVQD (reference sequence). V was pared by 0 bases and J by 8 bases, with 11 bases between. In DNA form, the CDR3 reads TGCGCCAGCAGTGAGTCCTTTGGGACACAGCAGTACGTC. The encoded protein is CASSESFGTQQYV.

The CDR3 protein is CAISEHLTDYGYTF. The CDR3 DNA follows: TGTGCCATCAGTGAGCATTTAACAGATTATGGCTACACCTTC. This chain connects TRBV10-3 to TRBJ1-2; D unresolved. Germline CDR1 ENHRY, CDR2 SYGVKD. The V and J ends lost 2 bases and 5 bases respectively, with 12 bases between them. This CDR3 has 14 amino acids.

The chain carries TRBV18 and TRBJ1-4; 10 bases line up with TRBD1. This CDR3 has 16 amino acids. V was pared by 8 bases and J by 7 bases, with 13 bases of the junction left unmatched. CDR1 is KGHSH, CDR2 LQKENI, per germline. In DNA form, the CDR3 reads TGTGCCAGCCAGATTAACCGACAGGGGGCCGGTGAAAAACTGTTTTTT. The encoded protein is CASQINRQGAGEKLFF. Full variable domain (remainder filled in from reference TRBV18 and TRBJ1-4): NAGVMQNPRHLVRRRGQEARLRCSPMKGHSHVYWYRQLPEEGLKFMVYLQKENIIDESGMPKERFSAEFPKEGPSILRIQQVVRGDSAAYFCASQINRQGAGEKLFFGSGTQLSVL.

The chain combines TRBV7-9 with TRBJ2-1; TRBD2 matches 8 bases. This CDR3 region has 19 residues. Looked up from germline, CDR1 is SEHNR and CDR2 is FQNEAQ (reference sequence). V lost 0 bases to trimming and J lost 0 bases; unmatched junction nucleotides: 10. DNA of the CDR3: TGTGCCAGCAGCTTAGCTGGGGCTAGCGGGTTTATCTCCTACAATGAGCAGTTCTTC. Amino acids: CASSLAGASGFISYNEQFF.